These 12 T cell receptor beta chains originate from one sample sequenced in a study of blood T cell repertoires in COVID-19. Assay: immunoSEQ multiplex PCR; the TCRdb copy retains only in-frame clones and omits some. In the table there are roughly 200,000 clones, around 82% of which are singletons. What was sequenced was PBMCs or T cells enriched from blood (not recorded which). These receptors all come from an older woman with acute COVID-19.

The chain recombines TRBV6-2 or TRBV6-3 with TRBJ1-2; 9 nucleotides align to TRBD1. The ends lost 6 bases at V and 6 bases at J; junction bases unmatched: 5. Per germline, CDR1 MNHEY and CDR2 SVGEGT. This CDR3 is built from 13 residues. The CDR3 DNA is TGTGCCAGCAGCGATACAGGGGGCCATGGCTACACCTTC. Translated: CASSDTGGHGYTF.

This clone was counted a few times. The chain joins TRBV7-2 to TRBJ1-5; TRBD1 might be the D (5 bases). The CDR3 contains 15 residues. The germline CDR1 and CDR2 sequences are SGHTA and FQGNSA. With 2 bases removed from V and 11 bases from J, the gap between germline ends came to 19 bases. The CDR3 spells CASSLSWGAGRSQHF. In DNA form, the CDR3 reads TGTGCCAGCAGCTTATCTTGGGGCGCAGGGAGGTCCCAGCATTTT.

The chain carries TRBV6-5 and TRBJ1-6; 10 bases fit TRBD1. This CDR3 contains 15 residues. The trim removed 7 bases at V and 8 bases at J, leaving 8 bases unmatched. The germline V gene encodes CDR1 MNHEY and CDR2 SVGAGI. The CDR3: CASTKFGQGDSPLHF. The CDR3, as DNA: TGTGCCAGCACCAAATTTGGACAGGGGGATTCACCCCTCCACTTT.

J is TRBJ2-3 and V is TRBV18, with D possibly TRBD2 on 6 matching bases. CDR3 size: 14 residues. Trimming pared 2 bases from V and 4 bases from J, leaving 10 bases between. The germline V gene has CDR1 KGHSH and CDR2 LQKENI. The DNA for the CDR3 is TGTGCCAGCTCACCAACGGGAGTCGCAGATACGCAGTATTTT. Translating it yields CASSPTGVADTQYF.

This chain connects TRBV2 to TRBJ1-5; no clear D. There are 15 residues in the CDR3. Germline lookup yields CDR1 SNHLY and CDR2 FYNNEI. V was cut by 3 bases and J by 2 bases, with 11 bases left in between. The CDR3 loop is CASSEDGLGNQPQHF. The DNA for the CDR3 is TGTGCCAGCAGTGAGGATGGTCTAGGCAATCAGCCCCAGCATTTT.

This chain links TRBV29-1 with TRBJ2-1; 8 nucleotides match TRBD1. CDR1 is SQVTM, CDR2 ANQGSEA, per germline. Trimming removed 2 bases from V and 3 bases from J; junction bases left unmatched: 0. CDR3 length equals 13 residues. CDR3 region: CSVETGGYNEQFF. CDR3 in DNA: TGCAGCGTTGAAACAGGGGGCTACAATGAGCAGTTCTTC.

V usage is TRBV28 and J usage is TRBJ2-5, with 7 positions matching TRBD1. Per germline, CDR1 MDHEN and CDR2 SYDVKM. The CDR3 runs 15 residues. V shed 5 bases, J shed 3 bases, and the junction held 9 bases outside the gene matches. DNA of the CDR3: TGTGCCAGCAGTGCATCCGGGACAGCCAAAGAGACCCAGTACTTC. Its translation is CASSASGTAKETQYF.

CDR3 protein: CASSPTTGVEQYV. The CDR3 nucleotides read TGTGCCAGTAGTCCTACCACGGGAGTCGAGCAGTACGTC. The chain uses TRBV19 and TRBJ2-7; perhaps TRBD2 as D (6 bases). This CDR3 contains 13 residues. Per germline, CDR1 LNHDA and CDR2 SQIVND (reference sequence). V lost 5 bases, J lost 6 bases, and 14 bases lay in between.

V gene TRBV6-5 combines with J gene TRBJ2-3; no clear D gene. The CDR3 loop spans 15 amino acids. Germline CDR1 reads MNHEY; CDR2 reads SVGAGI. Trimming left V 2 bases short and J 2 bases short, with 11 bases between. In nucleotides, the CDR3 is TGTGCCAGCAGTTACGGGCTGAAAAACACAGATACGCAGTATTTT. It translates to CASSYGLKNTDTQYF.

The chain uses TRBV5-4 and TRBJ1-3; TRBD1 agrees at 7 bases. The CDR3 runs to 17 residues. CDR1 is SGHNT and CDR2 is YYREEE in the germline V gene (reference sequence). The J segment lost 0 bases and the V segment lost 4 bases, leaving 10 bases of the junction unmatched. CDR3 amino acids: CASSPEGTVSSGNTIYF. The CDR3 nucleotides read TGTGCCAGCAGCCCGGAAGGGACAGTAAGCTCTGGAAACACCATATATTTT.

Only a few counts were recorded for this clone. This sequence joins TRBV7-9 and TRBJ2-1; D uncertain. Germline CDR1 and CDR2: SEHNR and FQNEAQ (reference sequence). The V end lost 1 base, the J end lost 7 bases, and 14 bases lay between the germline ends. The CDR3 has 15 amino acids. CDR3 region: CASSLGLLVQNEQFF. In DNA, the CDR3 is TGTGCCAGCAGCTTAGGGTTGTTAGTTCAAAATGAGCAGTTCTTC.

The V call is TRBV3-1 (or the pseudogene TRBV3-2), the J call TRBJ2-7; possible D gene TRBD1, 6 bases. Trimming took off 8 bases at V and 2 bases at J, with 13 bases between the two ends. The CDR3 totals 13 residues. The germline gives CDR1 LGHDT, CDR2 YNNKEL (reference sequence). The CDR3 sequence: CASRRQDPYEQYF. Written as DNA, the CDR3 is TGTGCCAGCCGCCGACAGGACCCCTACGAGCAGTACTTC.